A selection of T cell receptor beta chains follows, all from one sample in a study of identical twins. TCRdb recomputed calls from the 5' RACE reads with MiXCR, one row per CDR3 protein. The data show about 890,000 distinct CDR3 sequences, with 9% to 15% seen just once and roughly 1.5% held by the top ten. These data were likewise used in another study, on yellow fever vaccine responses in identical twins.

Sequencing input: PBMCs. The receptors here all came from a woman aged 18-29 years in good health. CDR3s include the opening cysteine and the closing phenylalanine or tryptophan. The D gene is left open where the match is weak. Size is stated for part of the rows, as once, few or many counts, or as a class when the clone is expanded.

TRBV10-3	few	NA	TRBJ1-1	TGTGCCATCAGCCCAGGGATCCCCGTGCATAGCACTGAAGCTTTCTTT	CAISPGIPVHSTEAFF
TRBV5-1	NA	TRBD2	TRBJ2-1	TGCGCCAGCAGATTAAGCGGGGGAGACAATGAGCAGTTCTTC	CASRLSGGDNEQFF
TRBV28	few	NA	TRBJ2-2	TGTGCCAGCAGCCTCGTTGGGGGCTCGTTATGGGAGCTGTTTTTT	CASSLVGGSLWELFF
TRBV2	NA	TRBD2	TRBJ2-3	TGTGCCAGCAGTGAAGCGCGGGGGGGGTCAGATACGCAGTATTTT	CASSEARGGSDTQYF
TRBV7-9	NA	NA	TRBJ1-4	TGTGCCAGCAGCTTTGATTTGGAGGTTGGAAAACTGTTTTTT	CASSFDLEVGKLFF
TRBV5-1	many	NA	TRBJ2-7	TGTGCCAGCAGCTGGGGGACCGCCTACGAGCAGTACTTC	CASSWGTAYEQYF
TRBV2	few	NA	TRBJ2-2	TGTGCCAGCAGTGCTTTAGATACGAACACCGGGGAGCTGTTTTTT	CASSALDTNTGELFF
TRBV6-5	few	NA	TRBJ2-2	TGTGCCAGCAGTTACTATCTGAGACCGTACGACTTGAACACCGGGGAGCTGTTTTTT	CASSYYLRPYDLNTGELFF
TRBV28	many	NA	TRBJ2-2	TGTGCCAGCAGTCCCCTAAGCGGCGACTACACCGGGGAGCTGTTTTTT	CASSPLSGDYTGELFF
TRBV24-1	once	TRBD2	TRBJ2-5	TGTGCCACCAGTGATTTCGGCGGGAGCTCTCAAGAGACCCAGTACTTC	CATSDFGGSSQETQYF
TRBV28	few	NA	TRBJ2-3	TGTGCCAGCAGACTACAGGGTACTACAGATACGCAGTATTTT	CASRLQGTTDTQYF
TRBV20-1	NA	TRBD2	TRBJ2-7	TGCAGTGCGTTGACTAGCGGGAGTCCCCGGTACGAGCAGTACTTC	CSALTSGSPRYEQYF
TRBV2	few	NA	TRBJ2-5	NA	CASILEGTKKETQYF
TRBV7-9	many	TRBD2	TRBJ2-1	TGTGCCAGCAGCCCCCTAGCGGGAGGCAACAATGAGCAGTTCTTC	CASSPLAGGNNEQFF
TRBV9	NA	NA	TRBJ1-1	TGTGCCAGCAGTAGAAACGGACCGTCTGAAGCTTTCTTT	CASSRNGPSEAFF
TRBV3-1	many	TRBD2	TRBJ2-1	TGTGCCAGCAGCCCTCGTAGCGGGAGTTCCTACAATGAGCAGTTCTTC	CASSPRSGSSYNEQFF
TRBV29-1	few	NA	TRBJ1-2	TGCAGCGTTGACCAATGGGACATTGATGGCTACACCTTC	CSVDQWDIDGYTF
TRBV7-9	NA	NA	TRBJ2-1	TGTGCCAGCACCGAGTCGGGGAGCTCCTACAATGAGCAGTTCTTC	CASTESGSSYNEQFF
TRBV29-1	many	NA	TRBJ2-7	TGCAGCGTTGAGATGGCTGTAGCGGAAAATTACGAGCAGTACTTC	CSVEMAVAENYEQYF
TRBV29-1	NA	NA	TRBJ2-3	TGCAGCGCCGGATACACATCTCTACCAGATACGCAGTATTTT	CSAGYTSLPDTQYF
TRBV19	once	NA	TRBJ2-1	TGTGCCAGTAGTATAGGGACGCTTGTTGGTTCGCAGTTCTTC	CASSIGTLVGSQFF
TRBV3-1	few	NA	TRBJ1-2	TGTGCCAGCAGCGCGAGCCAGGGACGGGGCTACACCTTC	CASSASQGRGYTF
TRBV2	NA	TRBD2	TRBJ2-1	TGTGCCAGCAGATCCATCCCCGGGACTAGCTTCAATGAGCAGTTCTTC	CASRSIPGTSFNEQFF
TRBV3-1	NA	NA	TRBJ2-6	TGTGCCAGCAGCCAAACACAGGGACGAACCTCTGGGGCCAACGTCCTGACTTTC	CASSQTQGRTSGANVLTF
TRBV7-7	few	TRBD1	TRBJ2-1	TGTGCCAGCAGCCCAACAGGGGGAACAACCTACAATGAGCAGTTCTTC	CASSPTGGTTYNEQFF
TRBV7-6	NA	NA	TRBJ2-3	TGTGCCAGCAGCTTAGGGGCCAGTAACACAGGCACAGATACGCAGTATTTT	CASSLGASNTGTDTQYF
TRBV12-3/TRBV12-4	few	NA	TRBJ1-4	TGTGCCAGCAGTTTAGCGGCTAGCCCCCAGGGGTTCGAAAAACTGTTTTTT	CASSLAASPQGFEKLFF
TRBV4-1	few	NA	TRBJ1-2	TGCGCCAGCAGCCATCCTTCTGCGGGGATCTATGGCTACACCTTC	CASSHPSAGIYGYTF
TRBV12-3/TRBV12-4	many	TRBD1	TRBJ1-1	TGTGCCAGCAGTTTAACGGACAGGAGCAACACTGAAGCTTTCTTT	CASSLTDRSNTEAFF
TRBV5-1	many	NA	TRBJ2-5	TGCGCCAGCAGCTTCACTAGTCAAGAGACCCAGTACTTC	CASSFTSQETQYF
TRBV28	many	TRBD2	TRBJ2-1	TGTGCCAGCAGTGCCGGGACTAGCGGTTACAATGAGCAGTTCTTC	CASSAGTSGYNEQFF
TRBV9	NA	TRBD2	TRBJ2-5	TGTGCCAGCAGCGTAGCGGCGGGGGGGCCGTCGGAGACCCAGTACTTC	CASSVAAGGPSETQYF
TRBV3-1	few	NA	TRBJ2-4	TGTGCCAGCAGCCAAAATGGCGTTAACATTCAGTACTTC	CASSQNGVNIQYF
TRBV20-1	NA	NA	TRBJ2-2	TGCAGTGCTACAAGGGCCTCCGGCGCCGGGGAGCTGTTTTTT	CSATRASGAGELFF
TRBV5-1	NA	TRBD2	TRBJ2-1	TGCGCCAGCAGCTTCCCAATACCAGCGGGGACCTCCTACAATGAGCAGTTCTTC	CASSFPIPAGTSYNEQFF
TRBV11-1	NA	NA	TRBJ2-7	TGTGCCAGCAGCTTAGGTTGGACCTACAACTACGAGCAGTACTTC	CASSLGWTYNYEQYF
TRBV4-1	many	TRBD1	TRBJ2-7	TGCGCCAGCAGCCATTTTTGGGGACAGGGGATAAGGGGGGAGCAGTACTTC	CASSHFWGQGIRGEQYF
TRBV7-9	NA	TRBD1	TRBJ2-5	TGTGCCAGCAGGCGACAGGGGGCGAGGGTTGAGACCCAGTACTTC	CASRRQGARVETQYF
TRBV5-1	NA	TRBD1	TRBJ2-5	TGCGCCAGCAGCTTGGGATGGGGACAGGGGGGAATGGAGACCCAGTACTTC	CASSLGWGQGGMETQYF
TRBV6-5	NA	NA	TRBJ1-4	TGTGCCAGCAGTTACTTATATGATGAAAAACTGTTTTTT	CASSYLYDEKLFF
TRBV5-1	many	NA	TRBJ2-1	TGCGCCAGCAGCTTGGTTGCGAACTACAATGAGCAGTTCTTC	CASSLVANYNEQFF
TRBV5-1	few	TRBD2	TRBJ2-7	TGCGCCAGCAGCACACCTAGCGGGGCCTACGAGCAGTACTTC	CASSTPSGAYEQYF
TRBV5-1	many	NA	TRBJ2-1	TGCGCCAGCAGCGTACGTTCCGGGAGCCACAATGAGCAGTTCTTC	CASSVRSGSHNEQFF
TRBV20-1	few	TRBD1	TRBJ2-2	TGCAGTGCTAGACCAGGGGGTGATCACACCGGGGAGCTGTTTTTT	CSARPGGDHTGELFF